This TCR beta chain originates from a study of T-cell reconstitution after alpha-beta-depleted transplantation in children. Findings of the study overall: One year post-transplant, T-cell counts and diversity were largely derived from T cells produced anew. Reports say that about two months after transplant, the alpha-beta T cells came out of several hundred graft clones that had expanded. The origin of high day-60 TCRbeta diversity in some patients lay in surviving recipient T cells and thymic progenitors.

CDR3 length: 15 amino acids. The junction had 7 bases not matched to a gene; V was cut back by 5 bases and J by 4 bases. Germline V lookup: CDR1 SGHAT, CDR2 FQNNGV. Only a few counts were recorded for this clonotype. Its specificity is not known. The TCRbeta library incorporated unique molecular identifiers. TCRdb re-called the PCR reads with MiXCR, one entry per CDR3 protein. The sample yields about 98,000 distinct CDR3 sequences, around a quarter seen once. Here the sequenced sample was PBMCs, taken before TCRalphabeta/CD19-depleted stem cell transplant. The sequence came from a boy between 2 and 10 years old with acute lymphoblastic leukemia, due to receive a stem cell transplant. This sequence joins TRBV11-2 and TRBJ2-7; 11 nucleotides line up with TRBD1. Here the CDR3 DNA reads TGTGCCAGCAGCCACCCGGGACAGGGGGTATACGAGCAGTACTTC. Protein: CASSHPGQGVYEQYF.